This T cell receptor beta chain was retrieved from a study of shared clonotypes between healthy human individuals. This clone is a singleton in its sample. Sequencing was performed with immunoSEQ multiplex PCR; in TCRdb, only in-frame clones are kept and a portion is missing. The sample gives roughly 400,000 clones, about 96% of which show up once; around 0.3% is in the top ten. Sequenced sample: memory CD8+ T cells sorted from blood. Subset denoted: CD45RO+ cells pooled with CCR7-negative TemRA cells. This clonotype was obtained from a man younger than 40 in good health.

This CDR3 reads CASSQVTSGAYEQYF. DNA of the CDR3: TGCGCCAGCAGCCAAGTCACTAGCGGTGCCTACGAGCAGTACTTC. The chain employs TRBV4-1 and TRBJ2-7; 8 bases are a match to TRBD2. Germline V gene lookup returns CDR1 MGHRA and CDR2 YSYEKL. Germline trimming cut 1 base from V and 2 bases from J; bases unmatched to any gene: 4. This CDR3 spans 15 amino acids.